Below, 30 T cell receptor beta chains from the same sample are listed, as sequenced in a study of read filtering for tumor transcriptome and immune sequencing. This library used roughly 0.4 ug RNA and molecular barcoded adaptors spanning alpha/delta and beta/gamma chains. TCRdb recomputed calls from the reads with MiXCR, one row per CDR3 protein. The table includes 35,000 to 50,000 distinct CDR3 sequences, about 13% detected once. Material for sequencing was a population of CD138-negative cells sorted from bone marrow. These receptors came from a donor at least 40 years old with multiple myeloma.

Many counts were recorded for this clonotype. The J gene is TRBJ1-5, the V gene TRBV28, with D unresolved. Germline values: CDR1 MDHEN, CDR2 SYDVKM. V dropped 4 bases and J dropped 4 bases, with 5 bases sitting between them. This CDR3 contains 12 residues. The DNA for the CDR3 is TGTGCCAGCAGTTCCGGGAATCAGCCCCAGCATTTT. The encoded protein is CASSSGNQPQHF.

This clonotype showed up many times. The chain uses TRBV5-1 and TRBJ2-7, with 8 bases lining up with TRBD2. Germline values: CDR1 SGHRS, CDR2 YFSETQ. Trimming at V came to 3 bases and at J to 3 bases, leaving 2 bases not matched to a gene. The CDR3 spans 13 residues. The CDR3 coding sequence is TGCGCCAGCAGCTCCGGGACTAGCTACGAGCAGTACTTC. It yields the protein CASSSGTSYEQYF.

The table lists this clonotype with a few counts. A much larger clone differs from this one at a single base, so this may be a read error. The V call is TRBV20-1, the J call TRBJ1-1; D perhaps matches TRBD1 (6 bases). The CDR3 has 13 residues. Per the germline V gene, CDR1 is DFQATT and CDR2 is SNEGSKA (reference sequence). V was cut by 7 bases and J by 3 bases, with 15 bases left in between. The CDR3 bases are TGCAGTGTTCTAGACAGGTCGTACACTGAAGCTTTCTTT. Translation gives CSVLDRSYTEAFF.

This clonotype was picked up many times. The genes are TRBV7-3 and TRBJ2-3; D is unclear. Germline lookup yields CDR1 SGHTA and CDR2 FQGTGA. V shed 6 bases and J shed 7 bases, with 14 bases lying between them. The CDR3 covers 13 residues. CDR3 in DNA: TGTGCCAGCAGGTCTAGTGGTCTATATACGCAGTATTTT. Translating gives CASRSSGLYTQYF.

This clonotype was seen many times. The CDR3, as DNA: TGCGCCAGCAGCCAGACAGGGTCTTCCGAGCAGTACTTC. It translates to CASSQTGSSEQYF. V gene TRBV10-2 combines with J gene TRBJ2-7, with 7 bases that match TRBD1. The CDR3 loop spans 13 amino acids. J was trimmed by 6 bases and V by 6 bases; bases with no gene match: 8. CDR1 is WSHSY, CDR2 SAAADI, per germline.

Turning to this clonotype: This likely came from a read error, as a far larger clone is one base away. This CDR3 is missing its conserved last phenylalanine or tryptophan, likely due to a read error. The chain links TRBV12-3 or TRBV12-4 to TRBJ2-7; D remains unclear. CDR3 size: 12 residues. Trimming removed 5 bases at V and 5 bases at J, with 10 bases between. CDR3 in amino acids: CASSIRWDEQYL. As DNA, the CDR3 is TGTGCCAGCAGTATTCGTTGGGACGAGCAGTACCTC.

This clonotype occurred many times. A much larger clone lies one base from this, so it may be a read error. The CDR3 coding sequence is TGTGCCACCAGTGATCCGTTGGCGGGGCCTTGGAATGAGCGGTTCTTC. Residues: CATSDPLAGPWNERFF. This rearrangement joins TRBV24-1 to TRBJ2-1; TRBD2 might be the D (6 bases). This CDR3 contains 16 residues. CDR1 is KGHDR and CDR2 is SFDVKD in the germline V gene.

The table lists this clonotype with many counts. The gene calls are TRBV29-1 and TRBJ1-2; D may be TRBD1 (6 bases). V was shortened by 7 bases and J by 8 bases, with 17 bases between the two germline ends. CDR1 is SQVTM, CDR2 ANQGSEA, per germline. This CDR3 region has 12 residues. In DNA, the CDR3 is TGCAGCGGAGACAGGTTAACGCAGGGCTACACCTTC. Translation: CSGDRLTQGYTF.

In this sample, this clonotype turned up many times. V and J are TRBV29-1 and TRBJ2-7, with D tentatively TRBD2 (6 bases). The CDR3 runs 14 residues. Germline loops: CDR1 SQVTM, CDR2 ANQGSEA. V lost 4 bases and J 3 bases, leaving 16 bases between the germline ends. CDR3 protein: CSVVGSGTGYEQYF. The CDR3, as DNA: TGCAGCGTTGTCGGGTCCGGGACTGGCTACGAGCAGTACTTC.

The chain combines TRBV7-2 with TRBJ2-1; the D is unclear. The length of the CDR3 is 12 residues. The V and J ends lost 10 bases and 7 bases respectively, with 14 bases between them. CDR1 SGHTA and CDR2 FQGNSA come from the germline V gene. This chain's CDR3 is CAIGRSWNEQFF. CDR3 bases: TGTGCCATCGGGCGGAGTTGGAATGAGCAGTTCTTC. Complete variable domain (other parts from reference TRBV7-2 and TRBJ2-1): GAGVSQSPSNKVTEKGKDVELRCDPISGHTALYWYRQSLGQGLEFLIYFQGNSAPDKSGLPSDRFSAERTGGSVSTLTIQRTQQEDSAVYLCAIGRSWNEQFFGPGTRLTVL.

To note about this clonotype: The germline gene is not matched at one end of the junction; a read error may be the cause. The CDR3 sequence: CASRTGQGSFYGQYF. In nucleotides, the CDR3 is TGCGCCAGCAGGACCGGACAGGGATCTTTCTACGGGCAGTACTTC. This chain uses TRBV5-1 with TRBJ2-7; TRBD1 aligns across 8 bases. The CDR3 spans 15 residues. Germline V gene sequence: CDR1 SGHRS, CDR2 YFSETQ.

The table lists this clonotype with many counts. This chain connects TRBV7-3 to TRBJ2-3; D is uncertain. V lost 8 bases to trimming and J lost 2 bases, with 14 bases between them. This CDR3 has 14 residues. Germline CDR1 reads SGHTA; CDR2 reads FQGTGA. CDR3 loop: CASGDGYSTDTQYF. The CDR3 DNA sequence: TGTGCCAGCGGGGATGGCTACTCCACAGATACGCAGTATTTT.

In its sample, this clonotype was seen many times. This sequence joins TRBV20-1 and TRBJ2-7; 8 bases fit TRBD1. J lost 3 bases, V lost 5 bases, and 9 bases had no gene match. CDR1 is DFQATT and CDR2 is SNEGSKA in the germline V gene (reference sequence). The CDR3 sequence is 14 residues long. The CDR3 DNA reads TGCAGTGCTCCGCCCGGGACAGGAGACTACGAGCAGTACTTC. Encoded protein: CSAPPGTGDYEQYF.

This clonotype was recorded many times. The rearrangement links TRBV4-2 to TRBJ2-6; D remains ambiguous. This CDR3 is built from 17 residues. Trimming took 1 base from V and 0 from J, leaving 10 bases between them. CDR1 is LGHNA and CDR2 is YNFKEQ in the germline V gene. The chain's CDR3 is CASSQALSGSGANVLTF. The CDR3 DNA reads TGTGCCAGCAGCCAAGCGTTATCCGGCTCTGGGGCCAACGTCCTGACTTTC.

This clonotype was recorded at least ten times. The gene calls are TRBV3-1 and TRBJ2-2, with D tentatively TRBD1 (5 bases). From germline, CDR1 is LGHDT and CDR2 YNNKEL (reference sequence). The CDR3 has 17 residues. V lost 4 bases and J lost 2, with 17 bases in between. The CDR3 nucleotides are TGTGCCAGCAGCCTTCGCGTGGGGCTAGTAAACACCGGGGAGCTGTTTTTT. It translates to CASSLRVGLVNTGELFF. The whole variable domain, filled in from reference TRBV3-1 and TRBJ2-2, reads DTAVSQTPKYLVTQMGNDKSIKCEQNLGHDTMYWYKQDSKKFLKIMFSYNNKELIINETVPNRFSPKSPDKAHLNLHINSLELGDSAVYFCASSLRVGLVNTGELFFGEGSRLTVL.

J is TRBJ2-1 and V is TRBV2; no clear D gene. This CDR3 has 13 residues. From germline, CDR1 is SNHLY and CDR2 FYNNEI. Trimming took off 4 bases at V and 5 bases at J, with 9 bases between the two ends. CDR3 coding DNA: TGTGCCAGCAGTGCAGACTCGGACAATGAGCAGTTCTTC. Translation gives CASSADSDNEQFF.

This clonotype was counted at least ten times. The chain links TRBV5-1 to TRBJ1-5, with 7 bases fitting TRBD1. The length of the CDR3 is 15 residues. Germline-derived CDR1 and CDR2 are SGHRS and YFSETQ. V trimming: 4 bases; J trimming: 2 bases; junction bases outside the gene matches: 6. This CDR3 is CASSPTGDGNQPQHF. The CDR3 DNA sequence: TGCGCCAGCAGCCCCACAGGGGATGGCAATCAGCCCCAGCATTTT.

This clonotype occurred a few times. The CDR3 spells CASSLLQGGTDTQYF. In DNA form, the CDR3 reads TGCGCCAGCAGCTTACTACAGGGAGGCACAGATACGCAGTATTTT. V is TRBV5-1 and J is TRBJ2-3, with D maybe TRBD1 (6 bases). This CDR3 spans 15 amino acids. Germline V gene lookup returns CDR1 SGHRS and CDR2 YFSETQ. The V end was cut by 2 bases, the J end by 1 base, with 11 bases between.

The table lists this clonotype with many counts. The chain recombines TRBV20-1 with TRBJ2-1; tentatively, D is TRBD2 (5 bases). Trimming took 3 bases from V and 4 from J, leaving 13 bases between them. Germline CDR1 and CDR2: DFQATT and SNEGSKA (reference sequence). The CDR3 length is 14 residues. The CDR3 coding sequence is TGCAGTGCTAGTTTTCCGGGATCATACAATGAGCAGTTCTTC. This sequence encodes CSASFPGSYNEQFF.

This clonotype has ten or more counts. V gene TRBV5-1 combines with J gene TRBJ2-7; tentatively, D is TRBD2 (6 bases). Germline V gives CDR1 SGHRS, CDR2 YFSETQ. V was trimmed by 0 bases and J by 2 bases, leaving 15 bases between them. This CDR3 has 16 residues. The CDR3 region is CASSLAKASAPYEQYF. CDR3 coding DNA: TGCGCCAGCAGCTTGGCCAAGGCTAGCGCTCCCTACGAGCAGTACTTC.

The chain joins TRBV20-1 to TRBJ2-3, with TRBD1 identical over 8 bases. The J segment lost 3 bases and the V segment lost 6 bases, leaving 11 bases of the junction unmatched. Germline assignment: CDR1 DFQATT and CDR2 SNEGSKA (reference sequence). This CDR3 contains 15 residues. The CDR3: CSAMTPGGRTDTQYF. The DNA of the CDR3 is TGCAGTGCGATGACGCCAGGGGGCCGGACAGATACGCAGTATTTT.

This clonotype appeared many times. The chain employs TRBV24-1 and TRBJ2-1, with TRBD2 as a possible D gene (6 bases). Germline V gives CDR1 KGHDR, CDR2 SFDVKD. Trimming removed 0 bases from V and 5 bases from J, with 13 bases in between. The CDR3 is 16 residues long. CDR3 nucleotide sequence: TGTGCCACCAGTGATTTGCAATTCGGGGGTAACAATGAGCAGTTCTTC. It translates to CATSDLQFGGNNEQFF.

This clonotype has a count of ten or more. V usage is TRBV12-3 or TRBV12-4 and J usage is TRBJ1-5; D perhaps matches TRBD1 (5 bases). V lost 3 bases to trimming and J lost 3 bases, with 9 bases between them. This CDR3 comprises 14 residues. The CDR3: CASSFTGSNQPQHF. DNA of the CDR3: TGTGCCAGCAGTTTCACAGGTTCCAATCAGCCCCAGCATTTT.

The chain uses TRBV20-1 and TRBJ1-1; possibly TRBD1 for D (6 bases). The CDR3 loop spans 16 amino acids. Trimming took 6 bases from V and 7 from J, leaving 27 bases between them. Germline V gene lookup returns CDR1 DFQATT and CDR2 SNEGSKA (reference sequence). This chain's CDR3 is CSAGRSRGLGWGEAFF. The CDR3 nucleotides are TGCAGTGCCGGGCGGAGCAGGGGACTCGGATGGGGTGAAGCTTTCTTT.

In regard to this clonotype: This may come from a read error, since a much larger clone is one base off. The genes are TRBV5-1 and TRBJ1-1; D call uncertain. The CDR3 consists of 14 residues. Germline V lookup: CDR1 SGHRS, CDR2 YFSETQ. The CDR3 DNA follows: TGCGCCAGCAGCCCGGCCGGACGGAACAGTGAAGCTTTCTTT. Translating gives CASSPAGRNSEAFF.

In its sample, this clonotype was seen many times. This rearrangement joins TRBV19 to TRBJ2-3, with D possibly TRBD2 on 6 matching bases. The CDR3 spans 14 residues. The germline V gene has CDR1 LNHDA and CDR2 SQIVND (reference sequence). V shed 5 bases and J shed 3 bases, with 12 bases lying between them. CDR3 nucleotide sequence: TGTGCCAGTAGTGCCCTAGCGAGAACAGATACGCAGTATTTT. Protein sequence: CASSALARTDTQYF.

A few counts support this clonotype. A read error may explain this, as a much larger clone is one base away. The V and J genes are TRBV20-1 and TRBJ1-3; tentatively, D is TRBD1 (5 bases). The CDR3 has 15 residues. Per germline, CDR1 DFQATT and CDR2 SNEGSKA (reference sequence). Here the CDR3 DNA reads TGCGGTGCTAGAGATAACCAGGGCTCTGGAAACACCATATATTTT. Encoded protein: CGARDNQGSGNTIYF.

By frequency in the sample, this clonotype is medium-sized. The chain recombines TRBV5-1 with TRBJ1-1; tentatively, D is TRBD1 (5 bases). V was shortened by 4 bases and J by 1 base, with 11 bases between the two germline ends. CDR1 and CDR2 from the germline V gene are SGHRS and YFSETQ. The CDR3 consists of 14 residues. The CDR3 here is CASSPQGANTEAFF. In DNA, the CDR3 is TGCGCCAGCAGCCCCCAGGGTGCGAACACTGAAGCTTTCTTT.

In its sample, this clonotype was seen a few times. Since a much larger clone is just one base distant, this may be a read error. DNA of the CDR3: TGTGCCATCAGTTTATTGAACACCGGGGAGCTGTTTTTT. The encoded protein is CAISLLNTGELFF. The chain recombines TRBV27 with TRBJ2-2, with unresolved D. The CDR3 length is 13 residues. CDR1 MNHEY and CDR2 SMNVEV come from the germline V gene (reference sequence).

At least ten counts were recorded for this clonotype. The rearrangement uses TRBV13 and TRBJ1-3, with unresolved D. Trimming took 2 bases from V and 0 from J, leaving 11 bases between them. This CDR3 has 16 residues. The V gene's germline CDR1 is PRHDT and CDR2 FYEKMQ (reference sequence). The DNA for the CDR3 is TGTGCCAGCAGCTTAAACAGTCTTGGCTCTGGAAACACCATATATTTT. Amino acids: CASSLNSLGSGNTIYF.